Sequencing of this T cell receptor beta chain was carried out in a study of control samples from healthy donors and cancer patients. V was clipped by 3 bases and J by 2 bases; unmatched bases: 16. The CDR3 runs to 19 residues. CDR1 and CDR2 (germline): SEHNR, FQNEAQ (reference sequence). Libraries were prepared by immunoSEQ multiplex PCR; TCRdb keeps only in-frame clonotypes and omits some of them. The table shows about 130,000 clones, with 85% to 95% occurring only once. The chain links TRBV7-9 to TRBJ2-3, with 8 positions matching TRBD1. The origin of this receptor is a man older than 75 with head and neck cancer. The sequencing sample was made of PBMCs. CDR3 region: CASSFLFTGGPGFTDTQYF. The CDR3 DNA sequence: TGTGCCAGCAGCTTCCTTTTTACAGGGGGTCCTGGCTTCACAGATACGCAGTATTTT.